These 22 T cell receptor beta chains came from one sample sequenced in a study of human T cells and chemical hapten exposure. Sample time point: patch test 1, 2 weeks after DPC sensitization. Treatment given: therapeutic diphenylcyclopropenone sensitization with weekly scalp DPC. In TCRdb, the RACE reads were re-called with MiXCR into one record per CDR3 protein. The data show around 380,000 distinct CDR3 sequences, nearly 5% seen once. Source: whole blood, taken in connection with sensitization to the hapten diphenylcyclopropenone (DPC). These receptors originate from a woman aged 45-65 years with alopecia areata. Some clones in this sample may be carry-over from other donors' samples.

This clonotype was counted many times. The rearrangement joins TRBV7-2 to TRBJ2-5, with 11 bases aligning to TRBD2. This CDR3 is 14 amino acids long. Germline lookup yields CDR1 SGHTA and CDR2 FQGNSA. Trimming cost V 6 bases and J 2 bases; bases outside gene matches: 2. The DNA of the CDR3 is TGTGCCAGCAGTCTAGCGGGGGGACAAGAGACCCAGTACTTC. Amino acid sequence: CASSLAGGQETQYF.

CDR3 nucleotide sequence: TGTGCCAGCAGCCAGGACGCCGTCTACGAGCAGTACTTC. This sequence encodes CASSQDAVYEQYF. This chain connects TRBV7-9 to TRBJ2-7; D is uncertain. V gave up 5 bases and J gave up 3 bases, with 11 bases separating them. The CDR3 length is 13 residues. Germline CDR1 reads SEHNR; CDR2 reads FQNEAQ (reference sequence).

This clonotype showed up many times. This sequence joins TRBV5-1 and TRBJ1-1; weak D call: TRBD1 (6 bases). CDR1 is SGHRS and CDR2 is YFSETQ in the germline V gene. The ends were cut back, 3 bases at V and 4 bases at J, with 13 bases in the middle. This CDR3 has 14 amino acids. The CDR3 spells CASSYGQSATEAFF. CDR3 bases: TGCGCCAGCAGCTACGGACAGTCGGCCACTGAAGCTTTCTTT.

This clonotype has ten or more counts. The gene calls are TRBV2 and TRBJ2-2, with a tentative D call TRBD2 (6 bases). Germline CDR1 reads SNHLY; CDR2 reads FYNNEI. The CDR3 consists of 14 residues. V shed 6 bases and J shed 4 bases, with 12 bases lying between them. CDR3 in amino acids: CASRGLGGTGELFF. For the CDR3, the DNA is TGTGCCAGCAGGGGACTGGGTGGCACCGGGGAGCTGTTTTTT.

This clonotype was seen more than once but under ten times. The chain couples TRBV7-9 to TRBJ2-4; D gene ambiguous. Germline lookup yields CDR1 SEHNR and CDR2 FQNEAQ (reference sequence). Trimming took off 3 bases at V and 6 bases at J, with 6 bases between the two ends. The length of the CDR3 is 12 residues. This chain's CDR3 is CASSFGVNIQYF. CDR3 DNA: TGTGCCAGCAGCTTCGGAGTAAACATTCAGTACTTC.

This clonotype came up many times. V gene TRBV20-1 combines with J gene TRBJ2-3; 8 nucleotides align to TRBD2. V gave up 7 bases and J gave up 3 bases; unmatched junction bases: 9. The germline gives CDR1 DFQATT, CDR2 SNEGSKA (reference sequence). The CDR3 has 14 amino acids. The CDR3 region has the DNA TGCAGTGGTGCAGCGGGGGTAGGGACAGATACGCAGTATTTT. This codes for CSGAAGVGTDTQYF.

This clonotype showed up many times. V and J are TRBV4-2 and TRBJ2-3, with TRBD2 matching over 9 bases. In germline, CDR1 is LGHNA, CDR2 YNFKEQ. There are 16 residues in the CDR3. V lost 0 bases, J lost 5 bases, and 6 bases stayed unmatched. For the CDR3, the DNA is TGTGCCAGCAGCCAAGATTTAGCGGGGGCTAGAGATACGCAGTATTTT. This encodes CASSQDLAGARDTQYF.

This clonotype was counted at least ten times. The chain couples TRBV2 to TRBJ2-4; tentative D call: TRBD1 (6 bases). V lost 4 bases and J 0 bases, leaving 13 bases between the germline ends. Germline CDR1 SNHLY, CDR2 FYNNEI. The CDR3 contains 16 residues. The CDR3 DNA follows: TGTGCCAGCAGTGCCCCGTCAGGGGCAGCCAAAAACATTCAGTACTTC. This codes for CASSAPSGAAKNIQYF.

This clonotype was observed a handful of times. The chain recombines TRBV12-3 or TRBV12-4 with TRBJ2-5; D unclear. Trimming shortened V by 5 bases and J by 5 bases, and 15 bases separated the two germline ends. The CDR3 spans 14 residues. The CDR3 loop reads CASSIAGPSETQYF. As DNA, the CDR3 is TGTGCCAGCAGTATCGCCGGGCCCTCGGAGACCCAGTACTTC.

In this sample, this clonotype turned up many times. This chain joins TRBV5-1 and TRBJ1-5; D remains ambiguous. This CDR3 has 15 amino acids. Looked up from germline, CDR1 is SGHRS and CDR2 is YFSETQ. V was pared by 0 bases and J by 6 bases, with 13 bases between. CDR3 in amino acids: CASSLEPGSGQPQHF. The DNA of the CDR3 is TGCGCCAGCAGCTTGGAGCCGGGGTCGGGTCAGCCCCAGCATTTT.

This clonotype was seen ten or more times. V usage is TRBV24-1 and J usage is TRBJ2-5; 8 bases are a match to TRBD2. This CDR3 contains 14 residues. V trimming: 5 bases; J trimming: 1 base; junction bases outside the gene matches: 2. In germline, CDR1 is KGHDR, CDR2 SFDVKD. Here the CDR3 reads CATSAAGAQETQYF. The CDR3 DNA is TGTGCCACCAGTGCAGCGGGGGCCCAAGAGACCCAGTACTTC.

In this sample, this clonotype turned up many times. V gene TRBV6-6 combines with J gene TRBJ2-7, with 8 bases aligning to TRBD1. Germline values: CDR1 MNHNY, CDR2 SVGAGI (reference sequence). CDR3 length: 13 residues. After removal of 4 bases from V and 7 bases from J, the junction contained 6 bases not matched to a gene. In DNA, the CDR3 is TGTGCCAGCAGTTTTCAGGGGGCGGGGGAGCAGTACTTC. Translating it yields CASSFQGAGEQYF.

This clonotype was found a few times. This chain uses TRBV6-1 with TRBJ2-3, with TRBD1 matching over 9 bases. The ends lost 6 bases at V and 5 bases at J; junction bases unmatched: 12. Per the germline V gene, CDR1 is MNHNS and CDR2 is SASEGT. This CDR3 contains 16 residues. This chain's CDR3 is CASRALTGGKVDTQYF. CDR3 DNA sequence: TGTGCCAGCAGGGCATTAACAGGGGGCAAGGTAGATACGCAGTATTTT.

This clonotype has a count of ten or more. J is TRBJ1-4 and V is TRBV7-9; the D gene is possibly TRBD2 (6 bases). The J call is doubtful: the DNA matches TRBJ2-2 better. Germline V CDR1 and CDR2: SEHNR, FQNEAQ (reference sequence). There are 10 residues in the CDR3. The CDR3 is CASGGAELFF. CDR3 nucleotides: TGTGCCAGCGGCGGGGCGGAGCTGTTTTTT.

V is TRBV5-1 and J is TRBJ2-1, with TRBD2 matching 15 bases. V lost 4 bases and J lost 7; bases outside the gene matches: 6. This CDR3 has 16 amino acids. Germline V gene sequence: CDR1 SGHRS, CDR2 YFSETQ. CDR3 in DNA: TGCGCCAGCAGCCCGGGACTAGCGGGGGGATGGAATGAGCAGTTCTTC. Protein product: CASSPGLAGGWNEQFF.

In this sample, this clonotype turned up many times. V is TRBV15 and J is TRBJ2-1, with 7 bases fitting TRBD2. Germline V lookup: CDR1 LNHNV, CDR2 YYDKDF (reference sequence). J lost 7 bases, V lost 5 bases, and 5 bases had no gene match. The CDR3 contains 13 residues. The CDR3 here is CATSGRAGNEQFF. DNA for the CDR3: TGTGCCACCAGCGGGAGGGCGGGAAATGAGCAGTTCTTC. The entire variable domain, with the rest obtained from reference TRBV15 and TRBJ2-1, is as follows: DAMVIQNPRYQVTQFGKPVTLSCSQTLNHNVMYWYQQKSSQAPKLLFHYYDKDFNNEADTPDNFQSRRPNTSFCFLDIRSPGLGDTAMYLCATSGRAGNEQFFGPGTRLTVL.

This clonotype was recorded at least ten times. The V and J genes are TRBV28 and TRBJ2-1; TRBD1 matches 7 bases. Germline assignment: CDR1 MDHEN and CDR2 SYDVKM. The length of the CDR3 is 16 residues. V lost 4 bases to trimming and J lost 0 bases; unmatched junction nucleotides: 6. DNA of the CDR3: TGTGCCAGCAGTTCACCCCGGGACAGCTCCTACAATGAGCAGTTCTTC. As protein: CASSSPRDSSYNEQFF. The variable domain in full, with the rest retrieved from reference TRBV28 and TRBJ2-1, is DVKVTQSSRYLVKRTGEKVFLECVQDMDHENMFWYRQDPGLGLRLIYFSYDVKMKEKGDIPEGYSVSREKKERFSLILESASTNQTSMYLCASSSPRDSSYNEQFFGPGTRLTVL.

This clonotype has just a few counts. The rearrangement uses TRBV18 and TRBJ2-7, with 10 bases aligning to TRBD1. CDR3 length equals 17 residues. The V segment lost 3 bases and the J segment 6 bases; nucleotides outside the gene matches: 14. Germline V lookup: CDR1 KGHSH, CDR2 LQKENI. The CDR3 bases are TGTGCCAGCTCACCTCTTAAATCCGGGACAGGGGAAGGCGAGCAGTACTTC. The encoded protein is CASSPLKSGTGEGEQYF.

The sample holds many counts of this clonotype. The chain uses TRBV4-3 and TRBJ2-1; D is possibly TRBD2 (6 bases). CDR3 length equals 17 residues. The ends were cut back, 0 bases at V and 0 bases at J, with 12 bases in the middle. Germline CDR1 reads LGHNA; CDR2 reads YSLEER. The CDR3 region is CASSQDGGGSSYNEQFF. CDR3 nucleotides: TGCGCCAGCAGCCAAGACGGTGGAGGGAGCTCCTACAATGAGCAGTTCTTC.

In its sample, this clonotype was seen many times. The chain combines TRBV5-1 with TRBJ2-5; no clear D gene. The CDR3 loop spans 12 amino acids. V was cut by 1 base and J by 4 bases, with 5 bases left in between. The germline gives CDR1 SGHRS, CDR2 YFSETQ. As DNA, the CDR3 is TGCGCCAGCAGCTTGATTAGAGAGACCCAGTACTTC. This encodes CASSLIRETQYF.

This clonotype was picked up many times. The V gene is TRBV6-5, the J gene TRBJ2-1; D remains ambiguous. CDR1 and CDR2 (germline): MNHEY, SVGAGI. The CDR3 totals 16 residues. The V end lost 0 bases, the J end lost 0 bases, and 9 bases lay between the germline ends. CDR3 amino acids: CASSYSRGSSYNEQFF. CDR3 DNA sequence: TGTGCCAGCAGTTACTCGAGAGGTAGCTCCTACAATGAGCAGTTCTTC.

At least ten counts were recorded for this clonotype. The CDR3 protein is CASSFRTSGEQFF. For the CDR3, the DNA is TGTGCCAGTAGTTTCAGGACTAGCGGTGAGCAGTTCTTC. This chain uses TRBV19 with TRBJ2-1; 10 bases map to TRBD2. The J segment lost 9 bases and the V segment lost 5 bases, leaving 4 bases of the junction unmatched. The length of the CDR3 is 13 residues. Per the germline V gene, CDR1 is LNHDA and CDR2 is SQIVND (reference sequence).